What follows are 5 T cell receptor beta chains derived from one specimen sequenced in a study of blood T cell repertoires in COVID-19 (TCRdb year 2020). Libraries came from the immunoSEQ multiplex PCR assay. Drawn from immuneACCESS, this table holds only the in-frame rearrangements with V and J called that TCRdb kept. Clones are partly lost; checked studies trace under half to an unresolved V gene and leave the rest unexplained. Across this sample there are about 120,000 clones, with approximately 92% seen only once. Together, the top ten hold around a quarter of the sample. The sequencing input was peripheral blood. These TCRs come from a man between 65 and 80 years old with active or convalescent COVID-19.

The gene calls are TRBV5-8 and TRBJ1-5; D not certain. The length of the CDR3 is 15 residues. CDR1 and CDR2 (germline): SGHTS, YDEGEE. V was shortened by 6 bases and J by 0 bases, with 13 bases between the two germline ends. CDR3 nucleotide sequence: TGTGCCAGCACCCGAGGGCCTTATAGCAATCAGCCCCAGCATTTT. It translates to CASTRGPYSNQPQHF.

The CDR3 region has the DNA TGTGCCAGTAGTGTACAGGGGCCCACCTTCTCTGGAAACACCATATATTTT. Its protein product is CASSVQGPTFSGNTIYF. The gene calls are TRBV19 and TRBJ1-3; 7 bases fit TRBD1. The V gene end was trimmed by 5 bases and the J gene end by 0 bases; junction bases not matched to a gene: 10. CDR1 LNHDA and CDR2 SQIVND come from the germline V gene (reference sequence). The CDR3 is made up of 17 amino acids.

This clone was seen more than once but under ten times. The chain combines TRBV4-2 with TRBJ2-2; D is perhaps TRBD1 (6 bases). V was trimmed by 1 base and J by 0 bases, leaving 9 bases between them. Looked up from germline, CDR1 is LGHNA and CDR2 is YNFKEQ. The length of the CDR3 is 16 residues. CDR3: CASSQGGTSNTGELFF. The CDR3 DNA follows: TGTGCCAGCAGCCAAGGGGGGACATCGAACACCGGGGAGCTGTTTTTT.

This sequence joins TRBV28 and TRBJ2-7, with TRBD2 identical over 9 bases. Germline values: CDR1 MDHEN, CDR2 SYDVKM. The junction had 9 bases not matched to a gene; V was cut back by 2 bases and J by 7 bases. This CDR3 has 15 amino acids. CDR3 region: CASSLGGRALGEQYF. CDR3 DNA: TGTGCCAGCAGTTTAGGCGGGAGGGCCCTAGGGGAGCAGTACTTC.

The CDR3 bases are TGTGCCATCCCTCGACAGAGTTACGAGCAGTACTTC. Protein sequence: CAIPRQSYEQYF. The genes are TRBV12-3 or TRBV12-4 and TRBJ2-7; D might be TRBD1 (5 bases). V was shortened by 10 bases and J by 4 bases, with 14 bases between the two germline ends. The CDR3 length is 12 residues.